These 14 T cell receptor beta chains were sequenced from one sample in a study of T cells in localized non-small cell lung cancer. Using immunoSEQ multiplex PCR, the repertoire was profiled, and TCRdb retains in-frame clones only, with some absent. The data show roughly 25,000 clones, 84% seen once. Material: PBMCs, obtained before any cancer treatment. These receptors were collected from a man between 40 and 75 years old with stage II lung adenocarcinoma.

The genes are TRBV5-1 and TRBJ2-1; 13 bases fit TRBD2. The V and J ends lost 4 bases and 6 bases, in that order; junction bases with no gene match: 1. The germline CDR1 and CDR2 sequences are SGHRS and YFSETQ. The CDR3 is 14 residues long. CDR3 in DNA: TGCGCCAGCAGCCGGACTAGCGGGAGCAATGAGCAGTTCTTC. It translates to CASSRTSGSNEQFF. Drawing the rest from reference TRBV5-1 and TRBJ2-1, the complete variable domain is KAGVTQTPRYLIKTRGQQVTLSCSPISGHRSVSWYQQTPGQGLQFLFEYFSETQRNKGNFPGRFSGRQFSNSRSEMNVSTLELGDSALYLCASSRTSGSNEQFFGPGTRLTVL.

V gene TRBV27 combines with J gene TRBJ2-5, with TRBD2 matching over 9 bases. Per germline, CDR1 MNHEY and CDR2 SMNVEV (reference sequence). Germline trimming cut 8 bases from V and 5 bases from J; bases unmatched to any gene: 9. This CDR3 has 14 residues. This CDR3 is CASGLAGVGETQYF. DNA for the CDR3: TGTGCCAGCGGATTAGCGGGAGTAGGGGAGACCCAGTACTTC.

This clone occurred once. The chain's CDR3 is CASSVGGLNGANVLTF. CDR3 nucleotide sequence: TGTGCCAGCAGCGTAGGGGGTCTAAACGGGGCCAACGTCCTGACTTTC. The chain employs TRBV9 and TRBJ2-6; D not certain. The V end lost 0 bases, the J end lost 4 bases, and 11 bases lay between the germline ends. The germline V gene has CDR1 SGDLS and CDR2 YYNGEE. CDR3 length: 16 amino acids.

The V gene is TRBV5-6, the J gene TRBJ1-2; D uncertain. Per the germline V gene, CDR1 is SGHDT and CDR2 is YYEEEE. The CDR3 loop spans 14 amino acids. V was pared by 3 bases and J by 1 base, with 10 bases between. The DNA of the CDR3 is TGTGCCAGCAGCTCCGCAGCGCGTAACTATGGCTACACCTTC. Translated: CASSSAARNYGYTF. The full variable domain, in which reference TRBV5-6 and TRBJ1-2 provide the parts outside the CDR3, is DAGVTQSPTHLIKTRGQQVTLRCSPKSGHDTVSWYQQALGQGPQFIFQYYEEEERQRGNFPDRFSGHQFPNYSSELNVNALLLGDSALYLCASSSAARNYGYTFGSGTRLTVV.

This clone is categorized as medium-sized. This rearrangement joins TRBV11-1 to TRBJ2-7; 7 positions match TRBD1. Germline V gene sequence: CDR1 SGHAT, CDR2 FQDESV (reference sequence). V trimming: 3 bases; J trimming: 6 bases; junction bases outside the gene matches: 8. This CDR3 is built from 14 residues. CDR3 residues: CASSFDRVSAEQYF. For the CDR3, the DNA is TGTGCCAGCAGCTTCGACAGGGTTTCCGCCGAGCAGTACTTC.

V usage is TRBV10-3 and J usage is TRBJ1-1; D is undetermined. In germline, CDR1 is ENHRY, CDR2 SYGVKD. Trimming stripped 4 bases from V and 1 base from J, with 10 bases between. This CDR3 spans 14 amino acids. The CDR3 DNA follows: TGTGCCATCAGTGGTGAGGGCCCGAACACTGAAGCTTTCTTT. Translated, it gives CAISGEGPNTEAFF.

The rearrangement uses TRBV19 and TRBJ2-3; no clear D. The germline CDR1 and CDR2 sequences are LNHDA and SQIVND (reference sequence). The CDR3 contains 16 residues. The V end was cut by 3 bases, the J end by 0 bases, with 13 bases between. The CDR3 bases are TGTGCCAGTAGTATGAGGCAGTCACGAAGCACAGATACGCAGTATTTT. It is translated as CASSMRQSRSTDTQYF. The full variable domain, with the rest looked up from reference TRBV19 and TRBJ2-3, is DGGITQSPKYLFRKEGQNVTLSCEQNLNHDAMYWYRQDPGQGLRLIYYSQIVNDFQKGDIAEGYSVSREKKESFPLTVTSAQKNPTAFYLCASSMRQSRSTDTQYFGPGTRLTVL.

This clone turned up a few times. This sequence joins TRBV6-5 and TRBJ2-3; D is uncertain. CDR1 is MNHEY and CDR2 is SVGAGI in the germline V gene. Trimming shortened V by 5 bases and J by 5 bases, and 11 bases separated the two germline ends. The CDR3 runs 13 residues. The CDR3 DNA reads as TGTGCCAGCAGTGAGGAGTATGGAGATACGCAGTATTTT. It encodes CASSEEYGDTQYF.

The V and J genes are TRBV18 and TRBJ1-1; 7 positions match TRBD1. The V gene end was trimmed by 3 bases and the J gene end by 2 bases; junction bases not matched to a gene: 9. CDR3 length: 16 residues. Germline CDR1 and CDR2: KGHSH and LQKENI. The CDR3 nucleotides are TGTGCCAGCTCACCTCTCCGGACAGGATTAAACACTGAAGCTTTCTTT. It is translated as CASSPLRTGLNTEAFF.

The chain uses TRBV9 and TRBJ2-2; 11 bases match TRBD1. Per the germline V gene, CDR1 is SGDLS and CDR2 is YYNGEE. Trimming at V came to 4 bases and at J to 6 bases, leaving 2 bases not matched to a gene. The CDR3 covers 14 residues. CDR3: CASSKGQGAGELFF. In DNA, the CDR3 is TGTGCCAGCAGCAAGGGACAGGGGGCCGGGGAGCTGTTTTTT.

The V and J genes are TRBV11-2 and TRBJ1-1; 8 bases map to TRBD1. Germline CDR1 SGHAT, CDR2 FQNNGV. CDR3 length: 16 residues. V gave up 3 bases and J gave up 1 base; unmatched junction bases: 7. CDR3: CASSFRTGRGNTEAFF. The CDR3 region has the DNA TGTGCCAGCAGCTTCCGGACAGGGAGGGGGAACACTGAAGCTTTCTTT.

The V gene is TRBV19, the J gene TRBJ2-2; tentatively, D is TRBD1 (5 bases). Germline loops: CDR1 LNHDA, CDR2 SQIVND (reference sequence). The V gene lost 4 bases and the J gene lost 4 bases, with 10 bases spanning the gap. This CDR3 has 14 amino acids. CDR3 sequence reads: CASSKAQGTGELFF. CDR3 in DNA: TGTGCCAGTAGTAAGGCGCAGGGCACCGGGGAGCTGTTTTTT.

The CDR3: CASSPGTKNTGELFF. The CDR3 DNA reads TGTGCCAGCAGCCCCGGGACTAAGAACACCGGGGAGCTGTTTTTT. This chain uses TRBV6-5 with TRBJ2-2, with 7 positions matching TRBD2. Trimming cost V 6 bases and J 1 base; bases outside gene matches: 5. The CDR3 totals 15 residues. Looked up from germline, CDR1 is MNHEY and CDR2 is SVGAGI.

The CDR3 DNA reads TGTGCCAGCAGCGTGACTAGCGCGATGGCCTACGAGCAGTACTTC. As protein: CASSVTSAMAYEQYF. This chain joins TRBV9 and TRBJ2-7; 8 bases are shared with TRBD2. CDR1 is SGDLS and CDR2 is YYNGEE in the germline V gene. The CDR3 length is 15 residues. Trimming took 2 bases from V and 2 from J; bases not matched to a gene: 6.